This T cell receptor beta chain appears in the sequencing data of a study of blood T cell repertoires in COVID-19. Study-level background: Samples representing acute and convalescent COVID-19 were sourced from the United States, Italy and Spain. From T cells, B-cell-depleted T cells, or PBMCs came the material, which was cDNA or gDNA.

Original handling: Amplification of reference gene primers provided the estimated nucleated cell counts. This table comes from immunoSEQ multiplex PCR, and its TCRdb copy is limited to in-frame clones, with some not included. V and J calls and clone size come straight from that table; D and trimming were deduced from the DNA. Seen here are about 170,000 clones, more than 65% observed once, and the top ten hold 9.5% to 13%. The V and J ends lost 2 bases and 0 bases respectively, with 13 bases between them. The germline CDR1 and CDR2 sequences are SGHVS and FNYEAQ. The length of the CDR3 is 17 residues. This clone was recorded once.

This sequence originates from a man between 65 and 80 years old with active or convalescent COVID-19. The material sequenced was peripheral blood. The chain has TRBV7-6 and TRBJ1-4; possible D gene TRBD1, 5 bases. The CDR3 region has the DNA TGTGCCAGCAGCTTATTCGCAGGGATCACAACTAATGAAAAACTGTTTTTT. Its protein is CASSLFAGITTNEKLFF.